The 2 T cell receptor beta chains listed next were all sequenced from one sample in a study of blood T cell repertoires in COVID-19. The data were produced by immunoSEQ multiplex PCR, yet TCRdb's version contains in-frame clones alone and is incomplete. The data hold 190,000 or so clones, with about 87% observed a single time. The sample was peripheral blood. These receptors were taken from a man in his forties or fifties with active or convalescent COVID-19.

As DNA, the CDR3 is TGTGCCAGCAGTGAATTATGGTCCAGACAGGGTCTTGGCTACACCTTC. It translates to CASSELWSRQGLGYTF. V gene TRBV6-1 combines with J gene TRBJ1-2, with 7 bases identical to TRBD1. The CDR3 has 16 residues. Losses at the gene ends were 2 bases for V and 7 bases for J; bases not matched to a gene: 13. Germline V gene sequence: CDR1 MNHNS, CDR2 SASEGT.

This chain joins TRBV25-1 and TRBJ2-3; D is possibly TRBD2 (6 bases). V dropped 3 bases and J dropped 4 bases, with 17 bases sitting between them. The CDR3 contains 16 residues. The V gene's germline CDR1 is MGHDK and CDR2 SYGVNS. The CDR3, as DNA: TGTGCCAGCAGTGAGTTCAATAGCTGGAGGGCAGATACGCAGTATTTT. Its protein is CASSEFNSWRADTQYF.